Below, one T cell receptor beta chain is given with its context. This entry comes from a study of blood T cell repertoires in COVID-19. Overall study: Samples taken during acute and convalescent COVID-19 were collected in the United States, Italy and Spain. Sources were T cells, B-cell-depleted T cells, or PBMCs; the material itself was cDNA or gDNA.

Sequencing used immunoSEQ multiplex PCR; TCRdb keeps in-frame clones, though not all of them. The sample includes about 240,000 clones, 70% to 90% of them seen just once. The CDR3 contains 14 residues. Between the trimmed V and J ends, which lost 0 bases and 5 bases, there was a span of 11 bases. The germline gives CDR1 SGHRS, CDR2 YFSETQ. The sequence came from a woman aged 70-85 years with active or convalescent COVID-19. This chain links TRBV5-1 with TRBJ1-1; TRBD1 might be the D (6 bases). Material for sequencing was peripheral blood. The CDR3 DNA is TGCGCCAGCAGCTTGGACAGGGTTAAAACTGAAGCTTTCTTT. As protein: CASSLDRVKTEAFF.